The 3 T cell receptor beta chains below come from one sample, sequenced in a study of T cells in Graves' hyperthyroidism and ophthalmopathy. Researchers amplified the TCR beta CDR3 regions from RNA transcripts. The HTBI set primed first-round TCR CDR3 RT-PCR. MiXCR, run by TCRdb on the multiplex PCR reads, gives a single entry per CDR3 protein. The table lists around 200,000 distinct CDR3 sequences, around 20% of them singletons. Sequences were obtained from blood. All receptors derive from a middle-aged man with Graves' hyperthyroidism.

There are many counts of this clonotype. The V call is TRBV5-1, the J call TRBJ1-1, with D tentatively TRBD1 (5 bases). Trimming removed 8 bases at V and 1 base at J, with 9 bases between. The CDR3 length is 12 residues. From germline, CDR1 is SGHRS and CDR2 YFSETQ. CDR3 region: CASRQSNTEAFF. The CDR3 DNA sequence: TGCGCCAGTCGACAGTCGAACACTGAAGCTTTCTTT.

This clonotype was recorded at least ten times. This chain links TRBV7-6 with TRBJ2-3; 8 bases are a match to TRBD2. Germline CDR1 reads SGHVS; CDR2 reads FNYEAQ. The CDR3 is 17 residues long. V shed 5 bases and J 5 bases; nucleotides not matched to a gene: 15. CDR3 sequence: CASSAVSVGGAVDTQYF. The CDR3 nucleotides are TGTGCCAGCAGCGCCGTTTCGGTCGGGGGGGCCGTAGATACGCAGTATTTT. The full variable domain, with the rest looked up from reference TRBV7-6 and TRBJ2-3, is GAGVSQSPRYKVTKRGQDVALRCDPISGHVSLYWYRQALGQGPEFLTYFNYEAQQDKSGLPNDRFSAERPEGSISTLTIQRTEQRDSAMYRCASSAVSVGGAVDTQYFGPGTRLTVL.

This clonotype was detected many times. This chain uses TRBV5-1 with TRBJ1-4; no definite D call. CDR3 length: 21 amino acids. Germline lookup yields CDR1 SGHRS and CDR2 YFSETQ. V lost 4 bases and J lost 0, with 28 bases in between. CDR3 protein: CASSRGSTARLGAATNEKLFF. CDR3 coding DNA: TGCGCCAGCAGCCGAGGGTCCACAGCGCGTTTGGGAGCTGCAACTAATGAAAAACTGTTTTTT.